The rows below give T cell receptor beta chains drawn from one sample of a study of post-analysis software for immune sequencing data. TCRdb used MiXCR to reprocess the PCR reads, holding one entry per CDR3 protein. The sample has 500,000 to 600,000 distinct CDR3 sequences, about 44% seen once; the top ten hold roughly 1.8%. Sample: blood. The receptors here all came from a girl between 5 and 17 years old with multiple sclerosis. The CDR3 runs from the conserved cysteine through the conserved F or W. The D gene is left open where the match is weak. The size entry is marked missing in some rows and otherwise reads once, few, many or a size class.

J gene	V gene	clone size	D gene	CDR3 protein	CDR3 DNA
TRBJ2-4	TRBV7-2	few	TRBD1	CASSTGQENIQYF	TGTGCCAGCAGCACGGGACAGGAAAACATTCAGTACTTC
TRBJ2-1	TRBV29-1	-	-	CSARGSSSYTEQFF	TGCAGCGCCAGGGGATCTAGCTCCTACACTGAGCAGTTCTTC
TRBJ2-1	TRBV7-3	-	-	CASSLTRADNEQFF	TGTGCCAGCAGCTTAACGCGAGCAGACAATGAGCAGTTCTTC
TRBJ2-7	TRBV7-2	-	TRBD1	CASSSWDRGSYEQYF	TGTGCCAGTAGCTCCTGGGACAGGGGATCCTACGAGCAGTACTTC
TRBJ2-1	TRBV12-3/TRBV12-4	-	TRBD1	CASSKRQGEVNEQFF	TGTGCCAGCAGTAAGAGACAGGGGGAGGTCAATGAGCAGTTCTTC
TRBJ2-2	TRBV7-9	-	-	CASSFSGTGELFF	TGTGCCAGCAGCTTTTCCGGCACCGGGGAGCTGTTTTTT
TRBJ2-2	TRBV10-3	-	-	CAIRRETGGELFF	TGTGCCATCCGAAGGGAGACAGGCGGGGAGCTGTTTTTT
TRBJ1-2	TRBV4-1	few	-	CASSQSGFLDLYGYTF	TGCGCCAGCAGCCAATCCGGATTTCTGGACCTTTATGGCTACACCTTC
TRBJ2-1	TRBV6-6	few	-	CASRPLGHNEQFF	TGTGCCAGCAGGCCCCTTGGTCACAATGAGCAGTTCTTC
TRBJ2-3	TRBV10-3	-	-	CAISGGAFTDTQYF	TGTGCCATCAGCGGGGGCGCTTTCACAGATACGCAGTATTTT
TRBJ1-2	TRBV20-1	-	-	CSARDRPGFGYTF	TGCAGTGCTAGAGATCGGCCAGGGTTTGGCTACACCTTC
TRBJ2-2	TRBV5-1	-	-	CASSLERAIGELFF	TGCGCCAGCAGCTTAGAGAGGGCAATCGGGGAGCTGTTTTTT
TRBJ1-5	TRBV12-3/TRBV12-4	-	-	CASSRGPARIGPQHF	TGTGCCAGCAGTCGGGGACCGGCTAGAATAGGTCCCCAGCATTTT
TRBJ2-7	TRBV7-9	-	-	CASSHRKSYEQYF	TGTGCCAGCAGCCATAGGAAATCCTACGAGCAGTACTTC
TRBJ2-7	TRBV13	-	-	CASSLIRGSSYEQYF	TGTGCCAGCAGCTTAATACGGGGATCCTCCTACGAGCAGTACTTC
TRBJ1-2	TRBV12-3/TRBV12-4	-	TRBD1	CASSPHRGRPHGYTF	TGTGCCAGCAGTCCACACAGGGGGCGCCCCCATGGCTACACCTTC
TRBJ2-1	TRBV7-2	-	-	CASSLSRTASEFF	TGTGCCAGCAGCTTATCCCGGACCGCTTCGGAGTTCTTC
TRBJ1-1	TRBV5-1	-	-	CASSSGPGLLNTEAFF	TGCGCCAGCAGCTCAGGGCCAGGATTACTGAACACTGAGGCTTTCTTT
TRBJ1-2	TRBV7-2	-	-	CASSRPWTSRNYGYTF	TGTGCCAGCAGCCGCCCCTGGACATCTCGGAACTATGGCTACACCTTC
TRBJ2-1	TRBV7-2	-	-	CASSLYRSLYNEQFF	TGTGCCAGCAGCCTGTACCGGAGTCTCTACAATGAGCAGTTCTTC
TRBJ2-1	TRBV7-8	-	-	CASSRTGLLASYNEQFF	TGTGCCAGCAGTCGGACCGGACTGCTAGCCTCCTACAATGAGCAGTTCTTC
TRBJ2-3	TRBV15	once	-	CATGWGAHTDTQYF	TGTGCCACCGGCTGGGGGGCTCACACAGATACGCAGTATTTT
TRBJ2-7	TRBV5-6	-	TRBD1	CASSPGETGEYEQYF	TGTGCCAGCAGCCCCGGTGAGACAGGGGAATACGAGCAGTACTTC
TRBJ2-7	TRBV6-2/TRBV6-3	few	TRBD1	CASSDRGLNEQYF	TGTGCCAGCAGTGACAGGGGGCTGAACGAGCAGTACTTC
TRBJ2-7	TRBV4-1	once	TRBD2	CASSYLTSGSHEQYF	TGCGCCAGCAGTTACTTGACTAGCGGGAGTCACGAGCAGTACTTC
TRBJ1-2	TRBV12-3/TRBV12-4	few	-	CASGGQTTNYGYTF	TGTGCCAGCGGCGGACAGACCACTAACTATGGCTACACCTTC
TRBJ2-5	TRBV7-9	-	TRBD2	CPSSHWTSGSRRETQYF	TGTCCCAGCAGCCACTGGACTAGCGGGAGTAGGCGGGAGACCCAGTACTTC
TRBJ2-7	TRBV2	-	TRBD1	CASSDFTLTGSDEQYF	TGTGCCAGCAGCGACTTTACCCTGACAGGGAGTGACGAGCAGTACTTC
TRBJ1-2	TRBV23-1	few	TRBD1	CASSHQTGGNYGYTF	TGCGCCAGCAGTCACCAGACAGGGGGCAACTATGGCTACACCTTC
TRBJ2-2	TRBV12-3/TRBV12-4	-	-	CASSPGSSGAGELFF	TGTGCCAGCAGTCCTGGGTCCTCGGGGGCCGGGGAGCTGTTTTTT
TRBJ2-1	TRBV20-1	-	TRBD2	CSASLGGGARDEQFF	TGCAGTGCTAGCCTAGGCGGGGGGGCCAGGGATGAGCAGTTCTTC
TRBJ2-1	TRBV5-1	many	-	CASRIGTAGNNEQFF	TGCGCCAGCAGGATAGGGACAGCGGGGAATAATGAGCAGTTCTTC
TRBJ1-6	TRBV12-3/TRBV12-4	-	TRBD1	CASSSQGGSSPLHF	TGTGCCAGCAGTTCCCAGGGGGGGAGTTCACCCCTCCACTTT
TRBJ1-2	TRBV2	once	-	CALMGYTF	TGTGCCCTCATGGGCTACACCTTC
TRBJ2-5	TRBV7-2	many	-	CASSLQGETQYF	TGTGCCAGCAGCTTACAGGGAGAGACCCAGTACTTC
TRBJ2-7	TRBV12-3/TRBV12-4	-	TRBD1	CASTATGDHEQYF	TGTGCCAGCACCGCTACAGGGGACCACGAGCAGTACTTC
TRBJ2-7	TRBV3-1	few	-	CASSHGTLSSYEQYF	TGTGCCAGCAGCCACGGGACTTTGAGCTCCTACGAGCAGTACTTC